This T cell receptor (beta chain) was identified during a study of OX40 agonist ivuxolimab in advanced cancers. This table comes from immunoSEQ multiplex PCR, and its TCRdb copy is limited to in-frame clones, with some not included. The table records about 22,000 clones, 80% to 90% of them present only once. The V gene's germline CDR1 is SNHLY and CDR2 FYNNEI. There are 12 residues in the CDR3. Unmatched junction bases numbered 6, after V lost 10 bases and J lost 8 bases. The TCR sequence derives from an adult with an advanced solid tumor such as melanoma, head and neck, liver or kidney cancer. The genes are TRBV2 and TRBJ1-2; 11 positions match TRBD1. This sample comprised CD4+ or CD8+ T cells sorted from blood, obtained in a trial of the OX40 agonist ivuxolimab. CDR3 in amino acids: CATDRGRKGYTF. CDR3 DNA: TGTGCCACGGACAGGGGGCGGAAGGGCTACACCTTC. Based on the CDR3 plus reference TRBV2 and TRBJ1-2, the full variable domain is EPEVTQTPSHQVTQMGQEVILRCVPISNHLYFYWYRQILGQKVEFLVSFYNNEISEKSEIFDDQFSVERPDGSNFTLKIRSTKLEDSAMYFCATDRGRKGYTFGSGTRLTVV.